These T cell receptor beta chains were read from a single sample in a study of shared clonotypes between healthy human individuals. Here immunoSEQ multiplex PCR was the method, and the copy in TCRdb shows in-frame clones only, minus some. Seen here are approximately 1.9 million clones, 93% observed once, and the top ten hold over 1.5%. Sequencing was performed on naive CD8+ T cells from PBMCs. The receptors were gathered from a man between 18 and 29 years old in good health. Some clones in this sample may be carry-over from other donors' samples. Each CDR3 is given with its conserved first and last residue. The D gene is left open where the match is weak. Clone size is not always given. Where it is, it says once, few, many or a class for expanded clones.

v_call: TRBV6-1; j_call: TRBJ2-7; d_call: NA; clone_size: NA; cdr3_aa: CASTGGYEQYF; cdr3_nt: TGTGCCAGCACCGGGGGATACGAGCAGTACTTC
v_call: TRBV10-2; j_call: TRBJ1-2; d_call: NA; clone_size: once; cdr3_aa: CASSAAGSYGYTF; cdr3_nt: TGCGCCAGCAGTGCGGCAGGGTCCTATGGCTACACCTTC
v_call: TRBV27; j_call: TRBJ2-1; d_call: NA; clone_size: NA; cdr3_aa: CASSLLQPDNEQFF; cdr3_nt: TGTGCCAGCAGTTTATTACAGCCAGACAATGAGCAGTTCTTC
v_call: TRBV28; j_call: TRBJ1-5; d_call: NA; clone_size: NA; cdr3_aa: CASSQRPQHF; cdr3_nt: TGTGCCAGCAGCCAGCGGCCCCAGCATTTT
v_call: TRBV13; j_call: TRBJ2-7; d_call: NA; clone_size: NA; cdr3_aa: CASSLAPRLGEQYF; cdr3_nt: TGTGCCAGCAGCTTAGCTCCCAGGCTGGGTGAGCAGTACTTC
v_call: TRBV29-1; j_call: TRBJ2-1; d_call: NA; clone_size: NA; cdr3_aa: CSENRVTDEQFF; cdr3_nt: TGCAGCGAAAACAGGGTGACGGATGAGCAGTTCTTC
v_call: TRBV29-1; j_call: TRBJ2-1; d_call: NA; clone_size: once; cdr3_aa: CSVEGMLRTVPRNNEQFF; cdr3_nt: TGCAGCGTTGAAGGAATGCTCAGGACAGTCCCCCGAAACAATGAGCAGTTCTTC
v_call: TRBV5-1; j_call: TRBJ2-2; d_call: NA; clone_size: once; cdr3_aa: CASSLGLALTAGELFF; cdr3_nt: TGCGCCAGCAGCTTAGGTCTAGCCCTCACGGCCGGGGAGCTGTTTTTT
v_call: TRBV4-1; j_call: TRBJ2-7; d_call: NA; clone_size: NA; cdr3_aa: CASSHSTFLAPYEQYF; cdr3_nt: TGCGCCAGCAGCCATTCTACTTTCTTAGCGCCCTACGAGCAGTACTTC
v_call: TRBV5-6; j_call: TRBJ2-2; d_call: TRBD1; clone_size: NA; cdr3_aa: CASSLQGAGELFF; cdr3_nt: TGTGCCAGCAGCTTGCAGGGGGCCGGGGAGCTGTTTTTT
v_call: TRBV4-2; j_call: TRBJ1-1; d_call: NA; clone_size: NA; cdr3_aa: CASSQDFVTGGDTEAFF; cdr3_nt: TGTGCCAGCAGCCAAGATTTTGTTACGGGGGGAGACACTGAAGCTTTCTTT
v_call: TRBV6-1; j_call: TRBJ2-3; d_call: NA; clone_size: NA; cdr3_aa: CASSGRSSATDTQYF; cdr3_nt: TGTGCCAGCAGTGGCCGCAGCTCCGCCACAGATACGCAGTATTTT
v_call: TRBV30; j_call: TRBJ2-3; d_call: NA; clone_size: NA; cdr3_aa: CAWRTWDNTDTQYF; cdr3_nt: TGTGCCTGGAGGACCTGGGACAACACAGATACGCAGTATTTT
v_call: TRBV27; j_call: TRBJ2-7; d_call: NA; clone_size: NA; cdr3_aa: CASSYSRKAYEQYF; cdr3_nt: TGTGCCAGCAGTTATAGCCGGAAAGCCTACGAGCAGTACTTC
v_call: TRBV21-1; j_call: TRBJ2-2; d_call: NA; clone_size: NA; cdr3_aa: CASSNPGELFF; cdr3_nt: TGTGCCAGCAGCAACCCCGGGGAGCTGTTTTTT
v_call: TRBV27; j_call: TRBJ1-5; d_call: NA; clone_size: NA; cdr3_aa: CASRLGFSNQPQHF; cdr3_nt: TGTGCCAGCAGGCTAGGGTTTAGCAATCAGCCCCAGCATTTT
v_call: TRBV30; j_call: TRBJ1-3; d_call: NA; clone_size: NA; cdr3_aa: CAWSVRGLHTIYF; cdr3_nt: TGTGCCTGGAGTGTAAGGGGGTTGCACACCATATATTTT
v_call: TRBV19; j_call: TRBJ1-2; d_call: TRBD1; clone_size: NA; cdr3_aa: CASSSIPGGGTGRNYTF; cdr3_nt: TGTGCCAGTAGTTCCATCCCCGGGGGGGGGACAGGCCGGAACTACACCTTC
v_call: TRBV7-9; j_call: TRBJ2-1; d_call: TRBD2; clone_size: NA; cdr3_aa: CASSPRTGGGSYNEQFF; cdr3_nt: TGTGCCAGCAGCCCGAGGACGGGAGGCGGATCCTACAATGAGCAGTTCTTC
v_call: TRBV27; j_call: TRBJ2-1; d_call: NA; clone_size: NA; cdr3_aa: CASSRYNRAGYFNEQFF; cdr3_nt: TGTGCCAGCAGTCGGTACAACAGGGCGGGTTATTTTAATGAGCAGTTCTTC
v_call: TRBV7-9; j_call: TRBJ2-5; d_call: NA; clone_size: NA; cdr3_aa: CASSSVHRILGLSQETQYF; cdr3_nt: TGTGCCAGCAGCTCAGTCCACAGAATACTAGGACTAAGCCAAGAGACCCAGTACTTC
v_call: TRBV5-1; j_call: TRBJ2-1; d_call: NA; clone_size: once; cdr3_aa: CASSPDLFPEQFF; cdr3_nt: TGCGCCAGCAGCCCAGACCTGTTTCCTGAGCAGTTCTTC
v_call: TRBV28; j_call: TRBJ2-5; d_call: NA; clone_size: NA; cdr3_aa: CASGRGKGQLQETQYF; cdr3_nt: TGTGCCAGCGGACGGGGGAAGGGACAGCTACAAGAGACCCAGTACTTC
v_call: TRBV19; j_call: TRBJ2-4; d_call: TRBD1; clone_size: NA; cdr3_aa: CASSDRGRNIQYF; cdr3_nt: TGTGCCAGTAGTGACAGGGGTAGAAACATTCAGTACTTC
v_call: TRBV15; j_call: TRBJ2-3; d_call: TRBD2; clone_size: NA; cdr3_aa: CATSRDKGTSGRSTDTQYF; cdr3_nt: TGTGCCACCAGCAGAGACAAGGGGACTAGCGGACGTAGCACAGATACGCAGTATTTT
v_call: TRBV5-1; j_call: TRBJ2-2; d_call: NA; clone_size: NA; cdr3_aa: CASSLEQGRNTGELFF; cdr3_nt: TGCGCCAGCAGCTTGGAGCAGGGACGGAACACCGGGGAGCTGTTTTTT
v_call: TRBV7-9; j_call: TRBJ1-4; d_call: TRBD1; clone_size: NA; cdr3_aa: CASSLATGWEKLFF; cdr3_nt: TGTGCCAGCAGCTTAGCGACAGGGTGGGAAAAACTGTTTTTT
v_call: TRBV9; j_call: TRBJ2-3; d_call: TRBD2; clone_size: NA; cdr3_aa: CASSPTSAGFNFHTDTQYF; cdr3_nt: TGTGCCAGCAGCCCCACTAGCGCTGGATTTAATTTCCACACAGATACGCAGTATTTT
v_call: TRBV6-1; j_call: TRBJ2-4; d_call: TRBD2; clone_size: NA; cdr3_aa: CASRTRGGENIQYF; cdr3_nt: TGTGCCAGCCGAACACGGGGGGGAGAAAACATTCAGTACTTC
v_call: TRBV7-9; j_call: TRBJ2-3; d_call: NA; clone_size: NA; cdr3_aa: CASSSSEGGTDTQYF; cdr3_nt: TGTGCCAGCAGCTCTAGCGAGGGCGGCACAGATACGCAGTATTTT
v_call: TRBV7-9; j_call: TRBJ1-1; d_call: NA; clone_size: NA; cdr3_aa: CASSSPLGTEAFF; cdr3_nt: TGTGCCAGCAGCTCTCCGCTGGGAACTGAAGCTTTCTTT
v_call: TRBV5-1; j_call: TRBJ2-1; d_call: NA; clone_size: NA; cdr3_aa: CASSLVVNEQFF; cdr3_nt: TGCGCCAGCAGCTTGGTAGTAAATGAGCAGTTCTTC
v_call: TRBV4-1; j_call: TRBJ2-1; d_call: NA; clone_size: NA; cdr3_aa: CASSQDGSEQFF; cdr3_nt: TGCGCCAGCAGCCAAGATGGTTCTGAGCAGTTCTTC
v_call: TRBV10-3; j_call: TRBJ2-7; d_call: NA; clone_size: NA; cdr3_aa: CAISLAEIYEQYF; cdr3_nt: TGTGCCATCAGTTTAGCGGAAATCTACGAGCAGTACTTC
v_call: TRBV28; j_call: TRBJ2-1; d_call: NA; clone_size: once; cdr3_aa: CASSLFRDSYNEQFF; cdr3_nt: TGTGCCAGCAGTTTATTTCGAGACTCCTACAATGAGCAGTTCTTC
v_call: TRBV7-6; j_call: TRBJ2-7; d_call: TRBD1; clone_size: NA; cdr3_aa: CASSPGQGLYEQYF; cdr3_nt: TGTGCCAGCAGTCCGGGACAGGGGCTTTACGAGCAGTACTTC
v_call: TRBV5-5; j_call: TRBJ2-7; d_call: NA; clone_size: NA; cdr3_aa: CASMSDPPDEQYF; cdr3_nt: TGTGCCAGTATGTCGGACCCTCCAGACGAGCAGTACTTC
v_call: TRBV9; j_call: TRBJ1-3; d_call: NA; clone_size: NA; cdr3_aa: CASSETVSGNTIYF; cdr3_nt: TGTGCCAGCAGCGAGACAGTCTCTGGAAACACCATATATTTT
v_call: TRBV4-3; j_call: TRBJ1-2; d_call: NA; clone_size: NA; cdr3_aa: CASSQDRVNYGYTF; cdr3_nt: TGCGCCAGCAGCCAAGACAGAGTTAACTATGGCTACACCTTC
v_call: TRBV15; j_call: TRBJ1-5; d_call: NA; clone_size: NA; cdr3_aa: CATKEGWNQPQHF; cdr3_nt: TGTGCCACCAAGGAGGGCTGGAATCAGCCCCAGCATTTT
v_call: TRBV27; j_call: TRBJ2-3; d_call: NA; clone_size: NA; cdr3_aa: CASSPRTPGWSDTQYF; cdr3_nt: TGTGCCAGCAGTCCCCGGACGCCTGGGTGGTCAGATACGCAGTATTTT
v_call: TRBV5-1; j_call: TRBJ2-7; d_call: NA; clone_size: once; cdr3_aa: CASSSNRVEQYF; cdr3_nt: TGCGCCAGCAGCTCAAACAGGGTCGAGCAGTACTTC
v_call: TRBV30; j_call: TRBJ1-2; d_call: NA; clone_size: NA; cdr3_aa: CAWRIGTFYGYTF; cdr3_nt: TGTGCCTGGAGAATCGGGACTTTTTATGGCTACACCTTC
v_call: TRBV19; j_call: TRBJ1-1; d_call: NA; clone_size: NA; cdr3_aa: CASTLRNTEAFF; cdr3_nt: TGTGCCAGTACCCTGAGGAACACTGAAGCTTTCTTT
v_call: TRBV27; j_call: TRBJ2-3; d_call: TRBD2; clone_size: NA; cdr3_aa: CASSLIPLVAGDTDTQYF; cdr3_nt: TGTGCCAGCAGCCTAATCCCTCTGGTAGCGGGAGATACAGATACGCAGTATTTT
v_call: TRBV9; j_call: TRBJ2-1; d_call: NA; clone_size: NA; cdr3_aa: CASSGRDIEQFF; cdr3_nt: TGTGCCAGCAGCGGGAGGGACATTGAGCAGTTCTTC
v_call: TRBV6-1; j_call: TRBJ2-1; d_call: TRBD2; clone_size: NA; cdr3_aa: CASTLLAGGNEQFF; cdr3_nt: TGTGCCAGCACCCTACTAGCGGGAGGGAATGAGCAGTTCTTC
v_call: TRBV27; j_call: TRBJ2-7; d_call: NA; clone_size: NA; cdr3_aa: CASSLGGLQRYEQYF; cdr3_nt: TGTGCCAGCAGTTTAGGCGGGTTGCAAAGGTACGAGCAGTACTTC
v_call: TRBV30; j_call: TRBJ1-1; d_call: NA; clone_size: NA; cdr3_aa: CAWSEEEGAGTEAFF; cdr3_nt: TGTGCCTGGAGTGAAGAGGAGGGCGCGGGAACTGAAGCTTTCTTT
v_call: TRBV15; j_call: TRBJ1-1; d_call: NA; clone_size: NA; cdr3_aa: CATSRGTLPEAFF; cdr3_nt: TGTGCCACCAGCAGAGGGACACTCCCCGAAGCTTTCTTT
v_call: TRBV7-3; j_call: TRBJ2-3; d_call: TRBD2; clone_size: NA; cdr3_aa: CASSSRGVAGGKDTQYF; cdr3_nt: TGTGCCAGCAGCTCCCGGGGGGTAGCGGGAGGTAAAGATACGCAGTATTTT